The clone carrying this TCR beta chain was observed a few times. The CDR3 loop spans 16 amino acids. The germline CDR1 and CDR2 sequences are SGHRS and YFSETQ. V was shortened by 2 bases and J by 7 bases, with 18 bases between the two germline ends. This sample was included in a study of blood T cell repertoires in COVID-19. Original analysis: For nucleated cells, counts were estimated from reference gene primer amplification. The method was immunoSEQ multiplex PCR; TCRdb's version includes in-frame clones alone and lacks a portion of them. That table furnishes V, J and clone size, whereas the DNA furnished D and trimming. The sample lists around 160,000 clones; just over 90% were seen once.

This sequence joins TRBV5-1 and TRBJ1-4, with a possible D match to TRBD1 (6 bases). This clonotype originated in a man aged 18-30 years with acute or convalescent COVID-19. The specimen sequenced was peripheral blood. CDR3 sequence: CASSFITARGIEKLFF. The CDR3 nucleotides read TGCGCCAGCAGCTTTATCACCGCTAGGGGGATTGAAAAACTGTTTTTT.